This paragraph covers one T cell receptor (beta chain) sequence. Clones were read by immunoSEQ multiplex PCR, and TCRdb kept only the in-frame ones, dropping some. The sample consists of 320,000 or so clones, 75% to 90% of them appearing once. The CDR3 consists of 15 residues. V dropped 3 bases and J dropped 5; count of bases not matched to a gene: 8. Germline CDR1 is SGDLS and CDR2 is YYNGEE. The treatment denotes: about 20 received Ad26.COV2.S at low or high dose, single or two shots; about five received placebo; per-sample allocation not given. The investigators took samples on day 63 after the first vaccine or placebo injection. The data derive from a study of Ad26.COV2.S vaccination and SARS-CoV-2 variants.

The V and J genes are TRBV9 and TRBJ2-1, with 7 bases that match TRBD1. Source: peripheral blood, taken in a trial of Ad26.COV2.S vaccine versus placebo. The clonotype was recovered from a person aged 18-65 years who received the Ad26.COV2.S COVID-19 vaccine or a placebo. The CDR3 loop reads CASSDTGQFNNEQFF. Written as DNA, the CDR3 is TGTGCCAGCAGCGATACGGGACAGTTTAACAATGAGCAGTTCTTC.